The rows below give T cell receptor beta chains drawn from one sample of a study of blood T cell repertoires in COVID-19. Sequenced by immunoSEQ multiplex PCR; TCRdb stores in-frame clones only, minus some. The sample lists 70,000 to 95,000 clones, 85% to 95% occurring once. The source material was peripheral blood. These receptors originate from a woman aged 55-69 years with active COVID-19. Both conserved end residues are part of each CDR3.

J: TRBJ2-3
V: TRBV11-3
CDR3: CASSEGTEDTQYF

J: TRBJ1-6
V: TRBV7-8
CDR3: CASSLGTLDNSPLHF

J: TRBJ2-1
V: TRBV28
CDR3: CASSIAGEQFF

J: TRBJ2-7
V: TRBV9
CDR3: CASSVGGWQGDEQYF

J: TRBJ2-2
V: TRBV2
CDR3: CASRGGRNTGELFF

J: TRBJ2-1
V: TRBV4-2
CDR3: CASSQDEGTGGPRDNEQFF

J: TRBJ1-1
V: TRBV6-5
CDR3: CASSYGRQNTEAFF

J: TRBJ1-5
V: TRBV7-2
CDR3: CASSSFSNQPQHF

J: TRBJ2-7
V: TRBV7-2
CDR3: CASSLAGLARYEQYF

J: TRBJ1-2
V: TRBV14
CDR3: CASSQGRDSLYGYTF

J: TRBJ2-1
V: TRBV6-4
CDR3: CASSDPTSGSPNEQFF

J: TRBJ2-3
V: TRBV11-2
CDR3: CASSLVIGGTTDTQYF

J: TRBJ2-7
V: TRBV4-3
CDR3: CASSLWQGPYEQYF

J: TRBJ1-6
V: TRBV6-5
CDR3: CASSRGGLGVSPLHF

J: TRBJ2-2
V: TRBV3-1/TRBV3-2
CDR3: CASSQFWGGNTGELFF

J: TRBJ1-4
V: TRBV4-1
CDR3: CASSQRAGGSNEKLFF

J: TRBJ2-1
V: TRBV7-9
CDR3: CASSHGLAGYSYNEQFF

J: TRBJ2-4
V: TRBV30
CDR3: CASTRGQVNIQYF

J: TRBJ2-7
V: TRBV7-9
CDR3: CASSSGTGSYEQYF